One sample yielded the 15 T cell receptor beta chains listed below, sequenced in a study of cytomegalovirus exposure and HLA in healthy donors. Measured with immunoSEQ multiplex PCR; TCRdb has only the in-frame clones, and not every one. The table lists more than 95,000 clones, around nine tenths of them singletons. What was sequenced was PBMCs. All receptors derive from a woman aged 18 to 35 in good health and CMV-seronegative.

The CDR3 here is CASSLADGRAIDTQYF. The CDR3, as DNA: TGTGCCAGCAGCTTAGCAGACGGGAGGGCCATAGATACGCAGTATTTT. This chain links TRBV7-6 with TRBJ2-3, with 8 nucleotides matching TRBD2. Trimming cost V 0 bases and J 5 bases; bases outside gene matches: 7. The CDR3 loop spans 16 amino acids. Germline V CDR1 and CDR2: SGHVS, FNYEAQ.

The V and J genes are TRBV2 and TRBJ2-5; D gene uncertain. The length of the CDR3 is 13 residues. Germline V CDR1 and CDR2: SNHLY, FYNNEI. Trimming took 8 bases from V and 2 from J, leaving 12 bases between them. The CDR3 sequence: CASAAGPQETQYF. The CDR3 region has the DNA TGTGCCAGCGCGGCCGGTCCGCAAGAGACCCAGTACTTC.

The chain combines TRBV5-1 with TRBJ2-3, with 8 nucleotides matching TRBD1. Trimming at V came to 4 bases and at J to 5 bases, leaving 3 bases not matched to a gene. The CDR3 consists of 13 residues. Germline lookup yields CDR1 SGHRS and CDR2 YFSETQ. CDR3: CASSPGQEDTQYF. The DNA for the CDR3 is TGCGCCAGCAGCCCGGGACAGGAAGATACGCAGTATTTT.

As DNA, the CDR3 is TGCAGCGTTGTATCAGGGCCGAACACTGAAGCTTTCTTT. Translated, it gives CSVVSGPNTEAFF. The chain couples TRBV29-1 to TRBJ1-1, with D perhaps matching TRBD1 (5 bases). From germline, CDR1 is SQVTM and CDR2 ANQGSEA. The CDR3 covers 13 residues. V lost 4 bases and J lost 1, with 10 bases in between.

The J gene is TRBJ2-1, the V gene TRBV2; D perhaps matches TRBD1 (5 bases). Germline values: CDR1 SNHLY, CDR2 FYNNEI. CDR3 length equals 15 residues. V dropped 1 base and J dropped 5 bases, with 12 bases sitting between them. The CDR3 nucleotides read TGTGCCAGCAGTGAAGAAGGGGCTGGGGACAATGAGCAGTTCTTC. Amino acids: CASSEEGAGDNEQFF.

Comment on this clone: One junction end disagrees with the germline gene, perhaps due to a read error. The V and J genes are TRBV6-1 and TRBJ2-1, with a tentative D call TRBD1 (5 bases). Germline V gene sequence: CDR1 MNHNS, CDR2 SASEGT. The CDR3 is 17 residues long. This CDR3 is CASNEAGWLRAVGEQFF. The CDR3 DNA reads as TGTGCCAGCAATGAAGCTGGTTGGCTCAGGGCGGTGGGGGAGCAGTTCTTC.

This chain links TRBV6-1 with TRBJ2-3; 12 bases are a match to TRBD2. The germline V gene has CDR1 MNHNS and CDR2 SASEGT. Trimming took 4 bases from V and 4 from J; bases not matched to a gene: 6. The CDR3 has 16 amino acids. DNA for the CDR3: TGTGCCAGCAGTGTGACTAGCGGGAGTGGGTCAGATACGCAGTATTTT. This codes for CASSVTSGSGSDTQYF.

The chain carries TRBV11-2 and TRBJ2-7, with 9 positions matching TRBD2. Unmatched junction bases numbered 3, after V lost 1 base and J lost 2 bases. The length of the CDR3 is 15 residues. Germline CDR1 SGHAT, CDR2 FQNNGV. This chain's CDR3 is CASSLVPSGTYEQYF. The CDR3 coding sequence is TGTGCCAGCAGCTTAGTCCCTAGCGGGACCTACGAGCAGTACTTC.

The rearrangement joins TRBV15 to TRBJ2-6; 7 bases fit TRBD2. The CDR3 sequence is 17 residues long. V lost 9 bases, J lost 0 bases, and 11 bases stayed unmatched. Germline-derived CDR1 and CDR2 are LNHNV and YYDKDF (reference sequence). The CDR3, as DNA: TGTGCCACTACCGGTGGAGCGGGGAGCTCTGGGGCCAACGTCCTGACTTTC. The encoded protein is CATTGGAGSSGANVLTF.

CDR3 amino acids: CASSIVAPGVAGAYEQYF. The CDR3 DNA reads as TGTGCCAGTAGTATAGTGGCCCCGGGGGTAGCGGGAGCCTACGAGCAGTACTTC. The V call is TRBV19, the J call TRBJ2-7; 9 bases agree with TRBD2. Looked up from germline, CDR1 is LNHDA and CDR2 is SQIVND (reference sequence). Trimming at V came to 1 base and at J to 2 bases, leaving 12 bases not matched to a gene. The CDR3 spans 18 residues.

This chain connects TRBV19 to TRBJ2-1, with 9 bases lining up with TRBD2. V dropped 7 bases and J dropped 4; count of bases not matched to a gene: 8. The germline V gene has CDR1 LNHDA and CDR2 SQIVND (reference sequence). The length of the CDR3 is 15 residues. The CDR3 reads CASTKLAGGYNEQFF. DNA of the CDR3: TGTGCCAGTACCAAACTAGCGGGCGGTTACAATGAGCAGTTCTTC.

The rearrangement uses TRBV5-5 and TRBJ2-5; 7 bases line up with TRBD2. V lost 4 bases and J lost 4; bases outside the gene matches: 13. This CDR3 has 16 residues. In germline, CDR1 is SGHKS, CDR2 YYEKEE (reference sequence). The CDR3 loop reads CASSAPAAGDLETQYF. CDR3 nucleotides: TGTGCCAGCAGCGCCCCGGCGGCGGGAGATTTAGAGACCCAGTACTTC.

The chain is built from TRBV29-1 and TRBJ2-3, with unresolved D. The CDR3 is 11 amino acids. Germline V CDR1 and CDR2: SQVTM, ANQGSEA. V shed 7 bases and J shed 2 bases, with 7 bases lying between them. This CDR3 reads CSGQFTDTQYF. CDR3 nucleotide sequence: TGCAGCGGACAATTCACAGATACGCAGTATTTT.

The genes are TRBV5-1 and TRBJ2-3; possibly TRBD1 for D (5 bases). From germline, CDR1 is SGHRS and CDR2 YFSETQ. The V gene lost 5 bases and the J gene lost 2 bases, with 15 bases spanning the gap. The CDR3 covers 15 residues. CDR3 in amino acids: CASSLDRLTTDTQYF. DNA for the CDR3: TGCGCCAGCAGTCTTGACAGACTTACCACAGATACGCAGTATTTT.

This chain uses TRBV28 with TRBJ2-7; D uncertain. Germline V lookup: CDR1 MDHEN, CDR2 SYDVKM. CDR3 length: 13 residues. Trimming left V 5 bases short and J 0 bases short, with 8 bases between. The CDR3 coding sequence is TGTGCCAGCAGTCATCGAGGCTCCTACGAGCAGTACTTC. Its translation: CASSHRGSYEQYF.